The clone carrying this T cell receptor beta chain occurred a few times. The antigen is undetermined. This sample is part of a study of CD8+ T cells in alopecia areata. Study-level results: Normal scalp had lower clonality than lesional scalp, with alopecia totalis/universalis lesions showing this most strongly.

This CDR3 region has 12 residues. Germline CDR1 MGHRA, CDR2 YSYEKL. Trimming removed 8 bases at V and 6 bases at J, with 13 bases between. TCR sequencing used cDNA made by reverse transcription of extracted RNA. The method was immunoSEQ multiplex PCR; TCRdb's version includes in-frame clones alone and lacks a portion of them. The table shows about 200,000 clones, with roughly 50% occurring only once. The rearrangement uses TRBV4-1 and TRBJ1-2; possibly TRBD1 for D (6 bases). The TCR comes from a human donor in good health. The sequenced sample consisted of CD8+ T cells sorted from blood. The CDR3: CASSQGINGYTF. The CDR3 DNA follows: TGCGCCAGCTCCCAGGGGATTAATGGCTACACCTTC.